Shown below are 16 T cell receptor beta chains from a single sample sequenced in a study of OX40 agonist ivuxolimab in advanced cancers. This table comes from immunoSEQ multiplex PCR, and its TCRdb copy is limited to in-frame clones, with some not included. This sample yields 25,000 to 35,000 clones, of which 70% to 90% are seen a single time; 25% to 35% belongs to the top ten. Sequenced material: CD4+ or CD8+ T cells sorted from blood, taken in a trial of the OX40 agonist ivuxolimab. The receptors were sampled from an adult with an advanced solid tumor such as melanoma, head and neck, liver or kidney cancer.

This clone was found a few times. The chain couples TRBV19 to TRBJ2-7, with TRBD1 identical over 7 bases. Germline V gene lookup returns CDR1 LNHDA and CDR2 SQIVND (reference sequence). The V segment lost 6 bases and the J segment 2 bases; nucleotides outside the gene matches: 7. CDR3 size: 14 residues. CDR3 sequence reads: CASSRQGRAYEQYF. The DNA of the CDR3 is TGTGCCAGTAGCCGACAGGGTAGGGCCTACGAGCAGTACTTC.

This chain joins TRBV9 and TRBJ1-1; D gene uncertain. Per germline, CDR1 SGDLS and CDR2 YYNGEE. The CDR3 spans 13 residues. Trimming shortened V by 4 bases and J by 10 bases, and 17 bases separated the two germline ends. CDR3 residues: CASSPGVGTVAFF. CDR3 sequence (DNA): TGTGCCAGCAGCCCCGGAGTGGGTACCGTAGCTTTCTTT.

The chain joins TRBV13 to TRBJ2-7; no reliable D call. V lost 5 bases and J lost 1, with 12 bases in between. This CDR3 is 14 amino acids long. Germline loops: CDR1 PRHDT, CDR2 FYEKMQ (reference sequence). For the CDR3, the DNA is TGTGCCAGCAGCCCTTCGGACGGATCCTACGAGCAGTACTTC. This encodes CASSPSDGSYEQYF.

This clone has a handful of counts. This chain links TRBV27 with TRBJ2-1, with 10 bases that match TRBD2. Germline CDR1 reads MNHEY; CDR2 reads SMNVEV (reference sequence). Trimming removed 5 bases from V and 4 bases from J; junction bases left unmatched: 8. The CDR3 sequence is 16 residues long. For the CDR3, the DNA is TGTGCCAGCAGTCCTCTAGCGGGGGTCCTGTACAATGAGCAGTTCTTC. Its translation is CASSPLAGVLYNEQFF.

DNA of the CDR3: TGTGCCAGCAGTCCTACCATCACGGACGGGGGCTCCTACAATGAGCAGTTCTTC. The encoded protein is CASSPTITDGGSYNEQFF. This chain uses TRBV27 with TRBJ2-1; D is possibly TRBD2 (6 bases). V was shortened by 5 bases and J by 0 bases, with 20 bases between the two germline ends. Germline V gene lookup returns CDR1 MNHEY and CDR2 SMNVEV (reference sequence). This CDR3 has 18 amino acids.

The chain links TRBV7-2 to TRBJ1-5; tentatively, D is TRBD1 (6 bases). CDR1 is SGHTA and CDR2 is FQGNSA in the germline V gene. V lost 5 bases, J lost 4 bases, and 18 bases lay in between. This CDR3 region has 16 residues. CDR3 in amino acids: CASSPSLWGLNQPQHF. DNA for the CDR3: TGTGCCAGCAGCCCCAGCTTATGGGGGCTTAATCAGCCCCAGCATTTT.

The V call is TRBV28, the J call TRBJ2-7; TRBD2 aligns across 12 bases. The CDR3 contains 12 residues. CDR1 and CDR2 (germline): MDHEN, SYDVKM. CDR3 sequence reads: CATSGGSGEQYF. The CDR3 region has the DNA TGTGCAACTAGCGGGGGGAGCGGCGAGCAGTACTTC.

The chain couples TRBV11-2 to TRBJ2-7; possibly TRBD1 or TRBD2 for D (5 bases each). The V and J ends lost 5 bases and 4 bases respectively, with 12 bases between them. The CDR3 length is 13 residues. Germline-derived CDR1 and CDR2 are SGHAT and FQNNGV. The CDR3 loop is CASSPSRGYEQYF. The CDR3 region has the DNA TGTGCCAGCAGCCCCTCGAGGGGTTACGAGCAGTACTTC.

This clone showed up just once. The rearrangement joins TRBV2 to TRBJ2-5; 14 bases match TRBD2. The ends lost 4 bases at V and 4 bases at J; junction bases unmatched: 2. Looked up from germline, CDR1 is SNHLY and CDR2 is FYNNEI. The CDR3 runs 15 residues. The CDR3 region is CASSGLAGGRETQYF. The CDR3, as DNA: TGTGCCAGCAGTGGACTAGCGGGGGGGCGAGAGACCCAGTACTTC.

This rearrangement joins TRBV19 to TRBJ1-5; 10 bases are a match to TRBD1. Germline lookup yields CDR1 LNHDA and CDR2 SQIVND (reference sequence). CDR3 length equals 15 residues. Losses at the gene ends were 7 bases for V and 9 bases for J; bases not matched to a gene: 12. CDR3 residues: CASMEGQGDFWPQHF. The CDR3 bases are TGTGCCAGTATGGAAGGACAGGGGGACTTTTGGCCCCAGCATTTT.

This chain joins TRBV7-6 and TRBJ1-1, with D perhaps TRBD1 (5 bases). Germline CDR1 and CDR2: SGHVS and FNYEAQ. The CDR3 runs 13 residues. The V end was cut by 6 bases, the J end by 7 bases, with 15 bases between. DNA of the CDR3: TGTGCCAGCAGTACCGGGGGGGACCTTGAAGCTTTCTTT. This codes for CASSTGGDLEAFF.

This chain connects TRBV7-6 to TRBJ2-1, with D unresolved. Looked up from germline, CDR1 is SGHVS and CDR2 is FNYEAQ. There are 13 residues in the CDR3. The V gene lost 1 base and the J gene lost 5 bases, with 6 bases spanning the gap. CDR3 in amino acids: CASSLVTNNEQFF. CDR3 in DNA: TGTGCCAGCAGCTTAGTAACTAACAATGAGCAGTTCTTC.

CDR3 DNA sequence: TGTGCCAGCAGCCAATTTGTGCGGGAGCAGTACTTC. As protein: CASSQFVREQYF. The J gene is TRBJ2-7, the V gene TRBV14, with no clear D. V lost 2 bases and J 7 bases, leaving 9 bases between the germline ends. This CDR3 is 12 amino acids long. CDR1 is SGHDN and CDR2 is FVKESK in the germline V gene. The variable domain in full, completed from reference TRBV14 and TRBJ2-7, reads EAGVTQFPSHSVIEKGQTVTLRCDPISGHDNLYWYRRVMGKEIKFLLHFVKESKQDESGMPNNRFLAERTGGTYSTLKVQPAELEDSGVYFCASSQFVREQYFGPGTRLTVT.

The CDR3 reads CASSSSSGNTIYF. The CDR3 bases are TGTGCCAGCAGTTCCTCTAGTGGAAACACCATATATTTT. This chain uses TRBV6-5 with TRBJ1-3; D is uncertain. The CDR3 length is 13 residues. CDR1 MNHEY and CDR2 SVGAGI come from the germline V gene. V dropped 4 bases and J dropped 3 bases, with 7 bases sitting between them.

This clone was seen a few times. The rearrangement links TRBV6-6 to TRBJ1-4; tentatively, D is TRBD1 (5 bases). V lost 0 bases and J lost 7, with 12 bases in between. This CDR3 is 15 amino acids long. CDR1 is MNHNY, CDR2 SVGAGI, per germline (reference sequence). CDR3 amino acids: CASSYSVGQGEKLFF. Written as DNA, the CDR3 is TGTGCCAGCAGTTACTCGGTTGGGCAGGGTGAAAAACTGTTTTTT.

The chain combines TRBV19 with TRBJ2-3; 10 nucleotides match TRBD1. The CDR3 sequence is 15 residues long. Germline V gives CDR1 LNHDA, CDR2 SQIVND (reference sequence). V gave up 6 bases and J gave up 4 bases; unmatched junction bases: 7. CDR3 bases: TGTGCCAGTAGGAAAACCGGGACAGGGGCAGATACGCAGTATTTT. This sequence encodes CASRKTGTGADTQYF.